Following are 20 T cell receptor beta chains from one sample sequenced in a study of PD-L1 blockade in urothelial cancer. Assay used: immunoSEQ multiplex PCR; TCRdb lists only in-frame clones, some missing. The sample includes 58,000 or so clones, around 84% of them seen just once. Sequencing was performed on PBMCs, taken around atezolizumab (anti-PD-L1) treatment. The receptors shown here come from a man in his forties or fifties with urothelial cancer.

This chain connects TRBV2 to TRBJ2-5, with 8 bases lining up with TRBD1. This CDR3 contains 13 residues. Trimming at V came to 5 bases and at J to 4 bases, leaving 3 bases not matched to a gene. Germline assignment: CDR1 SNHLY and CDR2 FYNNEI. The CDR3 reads CASSRDRGETQYF. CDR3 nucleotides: TGTGCCAGCAGTCGAGACAGGGGAGAGACCCAGTACTTC. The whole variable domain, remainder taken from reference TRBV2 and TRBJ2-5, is EPEVTQTPSHQVTQMGQEVILRCVPISNHLYFYWYRQILGQKVEFLVSFYNNEISEKSEIFDDQFSVERPDGSNFTLKIRSTKLEDSAMYFCASSRDRGETQYFGPGTRLLVL.

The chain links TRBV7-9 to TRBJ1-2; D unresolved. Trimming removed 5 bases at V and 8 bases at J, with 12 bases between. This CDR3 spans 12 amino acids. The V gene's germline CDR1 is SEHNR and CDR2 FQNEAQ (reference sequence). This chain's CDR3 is CASSKEEGGYTF. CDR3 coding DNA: TGTGCCAGCAGCAAAGAGGAGGGAGGCTACACCTTC.

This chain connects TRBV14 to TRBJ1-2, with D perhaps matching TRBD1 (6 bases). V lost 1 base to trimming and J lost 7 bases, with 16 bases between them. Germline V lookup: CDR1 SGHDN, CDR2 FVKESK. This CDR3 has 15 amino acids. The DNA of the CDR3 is TGTGCCAGCAGCCAAGTTCAGGGGCACCCCGGTGGCTACACCTTC. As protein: CASSQVQGHPGGYTF.

DNA for the CDR3: TGTGCCAGCAGTTTATGGGCTAATCGAGCTCAATACGAGCAGTACTTC. Protein sequence: CASSLWANRAQYEQYF. V gene TRBV27 combines with J gene TRBJ2-7; D remains unclear. This CDR3 is built from 16 residues. Trimming took 1 base from V and 4 from J, leaving 17 bases between them. The germline V gene has CDR1 MNHEY and CDR2 SMNVEV (reference sequence).

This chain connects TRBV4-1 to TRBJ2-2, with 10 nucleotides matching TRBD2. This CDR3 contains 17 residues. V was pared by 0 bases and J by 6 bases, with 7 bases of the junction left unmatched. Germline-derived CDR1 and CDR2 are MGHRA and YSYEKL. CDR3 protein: CASSQDFLAGDPGELFF. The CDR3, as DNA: TGCGCCAGCAGCCAAGATTTCCTAGCGGGAGACCCCGGGGAGCTGTTTTTT.

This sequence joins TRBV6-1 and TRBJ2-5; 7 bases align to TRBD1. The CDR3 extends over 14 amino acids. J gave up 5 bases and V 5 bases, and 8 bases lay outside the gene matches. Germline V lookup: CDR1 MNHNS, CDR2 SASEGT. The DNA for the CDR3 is TGTGCCAGCAGTAGAACAGGGGCTATGGAGACCCAGTACTTC. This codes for CASSRTGAMETQYF.

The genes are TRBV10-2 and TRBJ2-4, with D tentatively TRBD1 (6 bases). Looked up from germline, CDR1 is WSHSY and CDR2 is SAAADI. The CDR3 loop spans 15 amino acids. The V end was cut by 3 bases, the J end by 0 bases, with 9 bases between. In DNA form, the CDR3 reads TGCGCCAGCAGTGATGTCAGGGGAGCCAAAAACATTCAGTACTTC. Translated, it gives CASSDVRGAKNIQYF.

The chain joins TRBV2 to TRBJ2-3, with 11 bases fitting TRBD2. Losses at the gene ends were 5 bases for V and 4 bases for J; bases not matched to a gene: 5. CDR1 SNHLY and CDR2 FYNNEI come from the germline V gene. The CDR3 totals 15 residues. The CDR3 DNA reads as TGTGCCAGCAGTAAACTAGCGGGAGTCCCAGATACGCAGTATTTT. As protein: CASSKLAGVPDTQYF.

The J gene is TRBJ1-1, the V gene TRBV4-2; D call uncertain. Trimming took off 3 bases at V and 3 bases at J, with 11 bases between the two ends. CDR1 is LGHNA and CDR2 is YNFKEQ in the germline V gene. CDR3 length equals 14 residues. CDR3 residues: CASSQPPGYTEAFF. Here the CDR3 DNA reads TGTGCCAGCAGCCAGCCCCCGGGGTACACTGAAGCTTTCTTT.

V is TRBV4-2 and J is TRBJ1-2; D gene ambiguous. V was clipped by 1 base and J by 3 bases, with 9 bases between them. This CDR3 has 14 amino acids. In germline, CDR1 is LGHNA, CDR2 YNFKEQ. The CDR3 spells CASSQGYNDYGYTF. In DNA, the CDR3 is TGTGCCAGCAGCCAAGGTTACAATGACTATGGCTACACCTTC.

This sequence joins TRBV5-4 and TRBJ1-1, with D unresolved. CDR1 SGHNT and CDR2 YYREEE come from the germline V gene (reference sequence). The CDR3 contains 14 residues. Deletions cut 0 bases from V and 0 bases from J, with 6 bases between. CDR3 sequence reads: CASSLDSVNTEAFF. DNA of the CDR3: TGTGCCAGCAGCTTGGACAGTGTGAACACTGAAGCTTTCTTT. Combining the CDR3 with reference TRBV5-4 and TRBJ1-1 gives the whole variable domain ETGVTQSPTHLIKTRGQQVTLRCSSQSGHNTVSWYQQALGQGPQFIFQYYREEENGRGNFPPRFSGLQFPNYSSELNVNALELDDSALYLCASSLDSVNTEAFFGQGTRLTVV.

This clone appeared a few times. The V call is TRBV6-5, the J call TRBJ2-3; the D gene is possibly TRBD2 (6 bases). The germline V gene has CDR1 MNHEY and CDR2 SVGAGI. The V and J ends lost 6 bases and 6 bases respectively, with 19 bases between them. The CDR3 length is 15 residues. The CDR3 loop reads CASSPSVAEGDTQYF. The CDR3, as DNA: TGTGCCAGCAGCCCCTCCGTAGCGGAGGGTGATACGCAGTATTTT.

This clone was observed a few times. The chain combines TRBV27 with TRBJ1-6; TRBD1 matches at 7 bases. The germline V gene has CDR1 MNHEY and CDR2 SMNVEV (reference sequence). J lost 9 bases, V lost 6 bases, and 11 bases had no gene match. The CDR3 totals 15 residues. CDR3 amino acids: CASRPGGRLGSPLHF. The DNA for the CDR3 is TGTGCCAGCAGACCAGGGGGAAGGCTAGGTTCACCCCTCCACTTT.

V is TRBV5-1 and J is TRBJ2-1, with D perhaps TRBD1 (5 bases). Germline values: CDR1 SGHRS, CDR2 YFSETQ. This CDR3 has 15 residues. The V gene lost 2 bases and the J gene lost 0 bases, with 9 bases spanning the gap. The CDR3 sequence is CASSFGASSYNEQFF. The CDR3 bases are TGCGCCAGCAGCTTTGGGGCTAGCTCCTACAATGAGCAGTTCTTC. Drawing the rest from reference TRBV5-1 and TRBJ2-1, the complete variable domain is KAGVTQTPRYLIKTRGQQVTLSCSPISGHRSVSWYQQTPGQGLQFLFEYFSETQRNKGNFPGRFSGRQFSNSRSEMNVSTLELGDSALYLCASSFGASSYNEQFFGPGTRLTVL.

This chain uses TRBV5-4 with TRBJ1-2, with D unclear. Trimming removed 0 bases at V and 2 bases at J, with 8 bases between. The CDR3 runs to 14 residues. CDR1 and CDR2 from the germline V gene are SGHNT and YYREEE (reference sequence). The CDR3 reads CASSLETPNYGYTF. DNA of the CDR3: TGTGCCAGCAGCTTGGAGACACCGAACTATGGCTACACCTTC. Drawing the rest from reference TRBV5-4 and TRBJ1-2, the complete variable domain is ETGVTQSPTHLIKTRGQQVTLRCSSQSGHNTVSWYQQALGQGPQFIFQYYREEENGRGNFPPRFSGLQFPNYSSELNVNALELDDSALYLCASSLETPNYGYTFGSGTRLTVV.

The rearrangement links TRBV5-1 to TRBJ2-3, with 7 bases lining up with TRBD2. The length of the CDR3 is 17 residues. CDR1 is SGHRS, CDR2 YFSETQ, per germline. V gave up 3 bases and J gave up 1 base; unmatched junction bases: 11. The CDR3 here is CASSSQTGGRGTDTQYF. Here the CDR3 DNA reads TGCGCCAGCAGCTCCCAGACGGGCGGGAGAGGCACAGATACGCAGTATTTT. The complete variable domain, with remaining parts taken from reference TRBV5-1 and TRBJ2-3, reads KAGVTQTPRYLIKTRGQQVTLSCSPISGHRSVSWYQQTPGQGLQFLFEYFSETQRNKGNFPGRFSGRQFSNSRSEMNVSTLELGDSALYLCASSSQTGGRGTDTQYFGPGTRLTVL.

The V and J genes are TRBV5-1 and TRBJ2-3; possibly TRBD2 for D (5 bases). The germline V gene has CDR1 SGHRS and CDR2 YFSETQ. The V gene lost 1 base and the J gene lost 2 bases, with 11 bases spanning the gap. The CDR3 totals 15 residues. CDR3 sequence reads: CASSLSQRSTDTQYF. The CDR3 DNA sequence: TGCGCCAGCAGCTTGAGCCAGCGGTCCACAGATACGCAGTATTTT.

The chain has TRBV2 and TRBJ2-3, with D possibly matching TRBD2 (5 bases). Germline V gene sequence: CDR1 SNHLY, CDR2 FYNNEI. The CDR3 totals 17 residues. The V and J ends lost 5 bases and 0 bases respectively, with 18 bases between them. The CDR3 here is CASSPLWSRTSTDTQYF. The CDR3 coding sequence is TGTGCCAGCAGTCCTTTATGGTCACGGACTAGCACAGATACGCAGTATTTT.

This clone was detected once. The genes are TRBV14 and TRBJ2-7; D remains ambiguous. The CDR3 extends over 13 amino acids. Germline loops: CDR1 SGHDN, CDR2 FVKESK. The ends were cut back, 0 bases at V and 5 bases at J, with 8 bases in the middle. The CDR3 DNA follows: TGTGCCAGCAGCCAAGAAACGAGCCACGAGCAGTACTTC. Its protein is CASSQETSHEQYF.

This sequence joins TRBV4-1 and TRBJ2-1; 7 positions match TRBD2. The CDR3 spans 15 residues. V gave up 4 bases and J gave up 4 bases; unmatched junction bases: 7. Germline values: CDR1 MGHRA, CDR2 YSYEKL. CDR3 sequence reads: CASSRTSVRYNEQFF. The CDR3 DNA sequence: TGCGCCAGCAGCCGAACTAGCGTTCGGTACAATGAGCAGTTCTTC.